This T cell receptor (beta chain) came from a study of shared clonotypes between healthy human individuals. Study-level points and caveats: Memory subsets generally showed lower estimated richness than naive subsets.

This clone is a singleton in its sample. Its antigen is unidentified. An assay was performed, and its level was deep. Sequencing used immunoSEQ multiplex PCR; TCRdb keeps in-frame clones, though not all of them. The repertoire holds about 2.1 million clones, with more than 85% as singletons. This CDR3 contains 13 residues. With 6 bases removed from V and 5 bases from J, the gap between germline ends came to 10 bases. Germline V gene data show CDR1 as SNHLY and CDR2 as FYNNEI. CD45RO-negative, CCR7-positively selected cells formed the naive CD8 fraction, excluding terminally differentiated effector memory CD45RA+ cells.

The receptor was isolated from a man aged 18-30 years in good health. Some clones in this sample may be carry-over from other donors' samples. The specimen was naive CD8+ T cells from PBMCs. This chain links TRBV2 with TRBJ2-2; D not resolved. CDR3 amino acids: CASSSMWTGELFF. The DNA of the CDR3 is TGTGCCAGCAGCTCCATGTGGACCGGGGAGCTGTTTTTT.